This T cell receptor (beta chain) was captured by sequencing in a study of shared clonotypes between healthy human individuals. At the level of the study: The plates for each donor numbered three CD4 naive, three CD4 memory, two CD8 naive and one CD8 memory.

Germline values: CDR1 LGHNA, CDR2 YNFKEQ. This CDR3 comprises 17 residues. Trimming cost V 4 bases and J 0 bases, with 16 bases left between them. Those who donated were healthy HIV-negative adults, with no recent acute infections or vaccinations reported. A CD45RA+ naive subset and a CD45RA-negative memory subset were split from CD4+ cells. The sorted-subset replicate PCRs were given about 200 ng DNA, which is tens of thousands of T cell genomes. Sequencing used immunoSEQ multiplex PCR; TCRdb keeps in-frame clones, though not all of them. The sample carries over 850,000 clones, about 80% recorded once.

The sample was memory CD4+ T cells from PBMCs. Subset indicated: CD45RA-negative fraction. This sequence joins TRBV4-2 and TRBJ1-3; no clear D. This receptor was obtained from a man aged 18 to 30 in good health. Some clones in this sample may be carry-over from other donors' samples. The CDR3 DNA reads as TGTGCCAGCAGCCCCCTGGAAGAGGGCCCCTCTGGAAACACCATATATTTT. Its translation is CASSPLEEGPSGNTIYF.